These T cell receptor beta chains were read from a single sample in a study of blood T cell repertoires in COVID-19. Sequencing used immunoSEQ multiplex PCR; TCRdb keeps in-frame clones, though not all of them. The sample lists about 240,000 clones; around 88% were seen once. The sequencing input was PBMCs or T cells enriched from blood (not recorded which). These receptors were collected from a man aged 35-49 years who had recovered from COVID-19. Both conserved end residues are part of each CDR3. A D gene is named only where the DNA matches it firmly. Not all rows give a size; the values are once, few, many and, for expanded clones, a class.

d_call,j_call,clone_size,v_call,cdr3_nt,cdr3_aa
TRBD1,TRBJ1-2,-,TRBV7-8,TGTGCCAGCAGCTTAGCGCGGGACAGGGGGCACGGGGAAAACTATGGCTACACCTTC,CASSLARDRGHGENYGYTF
TRBD1,TRBJ1-2,-,TRBV6-5,TGTGCCAGCAGGGGAGACAGGGACTATGGCTACACCTTC,CASRGDRDYGYTF
TRBD1,TRBJ2-7,once,TRBV7-6,TGTGCCAGCAGCTTATCCTCCGGGACAGGGGACTACGAGCAGTACTTC,CASSLSSGTGDYEQYF
TRBD2,TRBJ2-2,-,TRBV7-3,TGTGCCAGCAGCTCTCGACCCTTAGCGGGAGTGAGCACCGGGGAGCTGTTTTTT,CASSSRPLAGVSTGELFF
-,TRBJ2-7,few,TRBV6-2/TRBV6-3,TGTGCCAGCAGTTACGGTTCGCTCAGGGCCCCTTACGAGCAGTACTTC,CASSYGSLRAPYEQYF
-,TRBJ2-5,-,TRBV28,TGTGCCAGCAGTTTGGGGGCGGAGACCCAGTACTTC,CASSLGAETQYF
-,TRBJ1-1,-,TRBV5-1,TGCGCCAGCAGCTCGAGCAGGGGTGGGAACACTGAAGCTTTCTTT,CASSSSRGGNTEAFF
-,TRBJ2-7,-,TRBV9,TGTGCCAGCAGCGTAGGTGCGATGCAGGGTGGCTACGAGCAGTACTTC,CASSVGAMQGGYEQYF
-,TRBJ2-5,-,TRBV7-6,TGTGCCAGCAGCTTAGAAATGGGCAGAAGGTTCCAAGAGACCCAGTACTTC,CASSLEMGRRFQETQYF
-,TRBJ2-1,-,TRBV27,TGTGCCAGCAGTTTATCGCGGCCTATAAAATACTCCTACAATGAGCAGTTCTTC,CASSLSRPIKYSYNEQFF
-,TRBJ1-1,-,TRBV7-3,TGTGCCAGCAGCTCTACAGGGATGGACACTGAAGCTTTCTTT,CASSSTGMDTEAFF
-,TRBJ2-7,-,TRBV12-3/TRBV12-4,TGTGCCAGCAGTGAGACAGTTATCTACGAGCAGTACTTC,CASSETVIYEQYF
-,TRBJ1-2,-,TRBV4-3,TGCGCCAGCAGCCAAGATAGTTGGGGGCCGCAGGCCCTCTATGGCTACACCTTC,CASSQDSWGPQALYGYTF
-,TRBJ2-3,-,TRBV11-1,TGTGCCAGCAGCGAAACTGGGGGGGGCCTAGATACGCAGTATTTT,CASSETGGGLDTQYF
TRBD1,TRBJ1-5,-,TRBV27,TGTGCCAGCAGTTTAGATTGGACAGGAAATCAGCCCCAGCATTTT,CASSLDWTGNQPQHF
-,TRBJ1-1,-,TRBV10-1,TGCGCCAGCAGTGAGGGGCAGCCCACTGAAGCTTTCTTT,CASSEGQPTEAFF
-,TRBJ2-7,-,TRBV5-1,TGCGCCAGCAGCTTTACCGCCGGGACTTCCTACGAGCAGTACTTC,CASSFTAGTSYEQYF
-,TRBJ2-1,medium-sized,TRBV6-5,TGTGCCAGCAGGCAGTCTGATGGTGAGCAGTTCTTC,CASRQSDGEQFF
TRBD2,TRBJ2-3,-,TRBV5-4,TGTGCCAGCAGTTCTCCGGGACTAGCGGGGGGAAACACAGATACGCAGTATTTT,CASSSPGLAGGNTDTQYF
TRBD1,TRBJ1-1,-,TRBV28,TGTGCCAGCAGTTTAACAGGGGGCTTGGGCACTGAAGCTTTCTTT,CASSLTGGLGTEAFF
-,TRBJ1-6,-,TRBV5-8,TGTGCCAGCAGCTTGAGGGGGGGCTCCTATAATTCACCCCTCCACTTT,CASSLRGGSYNSPLHF
TRBD1,TRBJ1-2,-,TRBV7-2,TGTGCCAGCAGCTTAGCTAATAGGGGGCGCGGCTATGGCTACACCTTC,CASSLANRGRGYGYTF
-,TRBJ1-2,-,TRBV5-1,TGCGCCAGCAGCCAGCGGGAGTTACCAGGTGGCTACACCTTC,CASSQRELPGGYTF
-,TRBJ1-2,-,TRBV11-2,TGTGCCAGCAGCAAAGCGTCCGCCAGCTATGGCTACACCTTC,CASSKASASYGYTF
TRBD1,TRBJ1-1,-,TRBV6-5,TGTGCCAGCAGTTATTATTACTCAGGGGGCGCTGAAGCTTTCTTT,CASSYYYSGGAEAFF
TRBD1,TRBJ2-1,-,TRBV11-3,TGTGCCAGCAGCTTAGTACTGGGACAGGAAGAGCAGTTCTTC,CASSLVLGQEEQFF
TRBD1,TRBJ2-5,-,TRBV11-2,TGTGCCAGCAGCTTTTCGACAGGGGGTGAGGAGACCCAGTACTTC,CASSFSTGGEETQYF